These 18 T cell receptor beta chains came from one sample sequenced in a study of tumor and adjacent non-tumor tissue in lung cancer. This sample's RNA came from whole unsorted tissue. The library came from three nested PCR rounds adapted from ARM-PCR protocols. TCRdb fed the multiplex PCR reads into MiXCR, producing one record per CDR3 protein. The repertoire holds approximately 90,000 distinct CDR3 sequences, with roughly 70% as singletons. The sequenced material came from lung tumor tissue. Receptors were obtained from a man in his sixties with non-small cell lung cancer.

In regard to this clonotype: Sequence at one end of the junction differs from germline and may be a read error. V usage is TRBV6-5 and J usage is TRBJ2-2; possibly TRBD2 for D (5 bases). The CDR3 spans 17 residues. Germline assignment: CDR1 MNHEY and CDR2 SVGAGI. The CDR3 DNA is TGTGCCAGCAGTTACCCGGCCAGGATGATTTTCACCTGGGAGTTGTTTTTT. Protein product: CASSYPARMIFTWELFF.

On this clonotype itself: One junction end does not reproduce the germline sequence, and a read error may be involved. This chain links TRBV28 with TRBJ2-7, with D uncertain. CDR1 is MDHEN, CDR2 SYDVKM, per germline. This CDR3 region has 14 residues. CDR3 bases: TGTGTCAGCAGTTTTGCAGGTTCCTCCTACGAGCAGTACTTC. Amino acids: CVSSFAGSSYEQYF.

This clonotype was observed at least ten times. The CDR3 bases are TGTGCCAGCAGCTTAGTCGGGACTAGCGGGAAAAGCTCCTACGAGCAGTACTTC. Translating it yields CASSLVGTSGKSSYEQYF. The gene calls are TRBV7-9 and TRBJ2-7; 13 bases line up with TRBD2. This CDR3 is 18 amino acids long. Germline CDR1 and CDR2: SEHNR and FQNEAQ (reference sequence). V trimming: 1 base; J trimming: 0 bases; junction bases outside the gene matches: 6.

A remark on this clonotype: A much bigger clone sits one base away, suggesting this may be a read error. CDR3 sequence reads: CASNLEGTQYF. The DNA of the CDR3 is TGTGCCAGCAATCTCGAGGGTACGCAGTATTTT. The V and J genes are TRBV6-5 and TRBJ2-3; a weak D match, TRBD2 (5 bases). This CDR3 is built from 11 residues. CDR1 is MNHEY and CDR2 is SVGAGI in the germline V gene. V lost 7 bases and J lost 8, with 10 bases in between.

This chain links TRBV11-2 with TRBJ2-5; D is unresolved. This CDR3 has 16 amino acids. The germline V gene encodes CDR1 SGHAT and CDR2 FQNNGV. Trimming took 8 bases from V and 4 from J, leaving 23 bases between them. For the CDR3, the DNA is TGTGCCAGCTTACCCCTCCGAGCATCGGCCCTAGAGACCCAGTACTTC. This translates into CASLPLRASALETQYF.

The chain links TRBV28 to TRBJ2-7; TRBD1 matches 9 bases. There are 14 residues in the CDR3. Germline V gives CDR1 MDHEN, CDR2 SYDVKM. V was clipped by 7 bases and J by 5 bases; unmatched bases: 9. Here the CDR3 reads CASITTGGRNEQYF. DNA for the CDR3: TGTGCCAGCATTACGACAGGGGGGCGGAACGAGCAGTACTTC.

On this clonotype itself: The junction differs from germline at one of its ends, possibly a read error. The gene calls are TRBV12-3 or TRBV12-4 and TRBJ2-1, with D tentatively TRBD1 (5 bases). This CDR3 spans 13 amino acids. The CDR3 spells CASSRRQRGEKFF. In DNA, the CDR3 is TGTGCCAGCAGTAGACGACAGCGTGGTGAGAAGTTCTTC.

Turning to this clonotype: Because it lacks the conserved phenylalanine or tryptophan at the end, this CDR3 is likely a read error. The V and J genes are TRBV13 and TRBJ2-3; no definite D call. Trimming removed 3 bases from V and 3 bases from J, with 10 bases in between. Germline assignment: CDR1 PRHDT and CDR2 FYEKMQ (reference sequence). The CDR3 covers 14 residues. The CDR3 DNA is TGTGCCAGCAGCTTTGAGCTTGAGACAGATACGCAGTATTAT. Its protein is CASSFELETDTQYY.

This clonotype was counted a single time. A much larger clone sits a single nucleotide away, making a read error possible. The chain is built from TRBV28 and TRBJ2-2; 8 bases match TRBD1. Germline V CDR1 and CDR2: MDHEN, SYDVKM. The CDR3 consists of 16 residues. CDR3 loop: CASGFLQGVLAGELFF. CDR3 DNA sequence: TGTGCCAGCGGTTTCCTACAGGGGGTCCTAGCCGGGGAGCTGTTTTTT.

A remark on this clonotype: A junction boundary mismatches the germline segment, possibly from a read error. This chain's CDR3 is CANSPGRGSQHF. The CDR3 DNA follows: TGTGCCAACAGTCCCGGGAGGGGCAGCCAGCATTTC. The chain recombines TRBV12-3 or TRBV12-4 with TRBJ1-5, with D tentatively TRBD1 (5 bases). The CDR3 sequence is 12 residues long.

This clonotype has at least ten counts. The rearrangement joins TRBV5-1 to TRBJ2-5; D is unresolved. Trimming took off 0 bases at V and 5 bases at J, with 5 bases between the two ends. This CDR3 region has 12 residues. Germline V gene sequence: CDR1 SGHRS, CDR2 YFSETQ. In nucleotides, the CDR3 is TGCGCCAGCAGCTTGGCTGGGGAGACCCAGTACTTC. This gives the protein CASSLAGETQYF.

Of note for this clonotype: A junction boundary mismatches the germline segment, possibly from a read error. This chain uses TRBV11-1 with TRBJ1-1, with D perhaps matching TRBD1 (5 bases). Looked up from germline, CDR1 is SGHAT and CDR2 is FQDESV (reference sequence). The CDR3 is made up of 17 amino acids. CDR3 sequence reads: CASGLFRDCTVNTEAFF. DNA of the CDR3: TGTGCCAGCGGCTTATTCAGGGACTGCACAGTTAACACTGAGGCTTTCTTT.

About this clonotype itself: The germline gene is not matched at one end of the junction; a read error may be the cause. The chain joins TRBV6-5 to TRBJ2-6, with 7 bases fitting TRBD1. Germline lookup yields CDR1 MNHEY and CDR2 SVGAGI. The CDR3 contains 17 residues. CDR3 region: CAGSYSRGGAGANVLTF. The CDR3 nucleotides read TGTGCCGGCAGTTACTCGAGAGGGGGCGCTGGGGCCAACGTCCTGACTTTC.

V and J are TRBV6-2 or TRBV6-3 and TRBJ2-7; a weak D match, TRBD2 (6 bases). Trimming removed 9 bases at V and 0 bases at J, with 21 bases between. CDR1 is MNHEY, CDR2 SVGEGT, per germline. CDR3 size: 16 residues. The CDR3 here is CASLNAGTQSSYEQYF. CDR3 DNA: TGTGCCAGTTTGAATGCCGGGACTCAGAGCTCCTACGAGCAGTACTTC.

This clonotype has at least ten counts. This chain joins TRBV4-3 and TRBJ2-6; weak D call: TRBD1 (5 bases). The CDR3 runs 18 residues. V shed 1 base and J shed 0 bases, with 13 bases lying between them. CDR1 and CDR2 from the germline V gene are LGHNA and YSLEER. CDR3 bases: TGCGCCAGCAGCCAAGGTCGGCAGGGATCCTCTGGGGCCAACGTCCTGACTTTC. This gives the protein CASSQGRQGSSGANVLTF.

This clonotype showed up many times. J is TRBJ2-2 and V is TRBV20-1; 11 nucleotides line up with TRBD1. Germline V CDR1 and CDR2: DFQATT, SNEGSKA (reference sequence). The CDR3 is 14 residues long. The J segment lost 4 bases and the V segment lost 5 bases, leaving 3 bases of the junction unmatched. The DNA of the CDR3 is TGCAGTGCTCCCGGGACAGGGGGCACCGGGGAGCTGTTTTTT. Amino acids: CSAPGTGGTGELFF.

This clonotype was counted at least ten times. The J gene is TRBJ2-1, the V gene TRBV6-5, with D perhaps matching TRBD2 (7 bases). The CDR3 totals 12 residues. The V gene lost 2 bases and the J gene lost 16 bases, with 15 bases spanning the gap. Germline CDR1 is MNHEY and CDR2 is SVGAGI. CDR3 coding DNA: TGTGCCAGCAGTTACGGGGGGGGCAGCCACTTCTTC. Protein product: CASSYGGGSHFF.

By share of the sample, this clonotype is medium-sized. This chain uses TRBV11-2 with TRBJ2-3; D is unresolved. V dropped 6 bases and J dropped 4 bases, with 8 bases sitting between them. CDR3 size: 12 residues. Germline CDR1 reads SGHAT; CDR2 reads FQNNGV. The DNA of the CDR3 is TGTGCCAGCAGGAGAGGTTCAGATACGCAGTATTTT. This sequence encodes CASRRGSDTQYF.